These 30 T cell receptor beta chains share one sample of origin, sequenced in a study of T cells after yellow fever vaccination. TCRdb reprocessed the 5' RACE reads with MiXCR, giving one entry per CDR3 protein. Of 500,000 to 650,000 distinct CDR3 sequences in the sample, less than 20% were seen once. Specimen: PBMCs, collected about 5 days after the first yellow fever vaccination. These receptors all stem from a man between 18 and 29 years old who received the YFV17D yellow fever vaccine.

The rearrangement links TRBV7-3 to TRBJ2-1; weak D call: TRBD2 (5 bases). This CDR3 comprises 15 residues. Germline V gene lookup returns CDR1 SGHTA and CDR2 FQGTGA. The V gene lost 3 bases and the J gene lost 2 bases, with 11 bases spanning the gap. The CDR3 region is CASSFSGDPYNEQFF. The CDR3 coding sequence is TGTGCCAGCAGCTTTTCCGGGGATCCCTACAATGAGCAGTTCTTC. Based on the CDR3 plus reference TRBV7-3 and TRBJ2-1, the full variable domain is GAGVSQTPSNKVTEKGKYVELRCDPISGHTALYWYRQSLGQGPEFLIYFQGTGAADDSGLPNDRFFAVRPEGSVSTLKIQRTERGDSAVYLCASSFSGDPYNEQFFGPGTRLTVL.

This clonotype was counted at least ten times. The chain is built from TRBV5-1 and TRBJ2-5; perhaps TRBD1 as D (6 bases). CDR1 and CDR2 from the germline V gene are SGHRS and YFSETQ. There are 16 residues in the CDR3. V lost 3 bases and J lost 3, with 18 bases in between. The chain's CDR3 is CASSSVGTGKEETQYF. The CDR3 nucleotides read TGCGCCAGCAGCTCGGTAGGAACAGGGAAGGAAGAGACCCAGTACTTC.

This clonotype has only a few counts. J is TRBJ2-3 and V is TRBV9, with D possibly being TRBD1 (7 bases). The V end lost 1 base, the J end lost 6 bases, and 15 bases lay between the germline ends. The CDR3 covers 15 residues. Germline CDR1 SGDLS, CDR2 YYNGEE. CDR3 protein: CASSVRGTRGDTQYF. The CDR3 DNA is TGTGCCAGCAGCGTACGCGGGACCAGGGGGGATACGCAGTATTTT.

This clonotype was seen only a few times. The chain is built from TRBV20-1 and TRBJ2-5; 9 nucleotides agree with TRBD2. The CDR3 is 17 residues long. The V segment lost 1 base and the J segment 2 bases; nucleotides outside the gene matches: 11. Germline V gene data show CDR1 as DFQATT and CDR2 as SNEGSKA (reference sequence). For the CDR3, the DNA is TGCAGTGCTAGAGGTGGATCTAGCGGGGATAAGCAAGAGACCCAGTACTTC. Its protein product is CSARGGSSGDKQETQYF.

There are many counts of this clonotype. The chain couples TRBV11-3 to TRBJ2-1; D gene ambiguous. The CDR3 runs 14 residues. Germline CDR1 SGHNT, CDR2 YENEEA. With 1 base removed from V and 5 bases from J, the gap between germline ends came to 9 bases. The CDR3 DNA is TGTGCCAGCAGCTTAGGTATCCAGGACAATGAGCAGTTCTTC. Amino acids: CASSLGIQDNEQFF.

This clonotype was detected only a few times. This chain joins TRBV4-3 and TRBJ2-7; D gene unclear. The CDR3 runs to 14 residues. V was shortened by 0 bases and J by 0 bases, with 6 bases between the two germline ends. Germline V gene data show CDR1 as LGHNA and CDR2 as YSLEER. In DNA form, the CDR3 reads TGCGCCAGCAGCCAAGAACTGTTCTCCTACGAGCAGTACTTC. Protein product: CASSQELFSYEQYF.

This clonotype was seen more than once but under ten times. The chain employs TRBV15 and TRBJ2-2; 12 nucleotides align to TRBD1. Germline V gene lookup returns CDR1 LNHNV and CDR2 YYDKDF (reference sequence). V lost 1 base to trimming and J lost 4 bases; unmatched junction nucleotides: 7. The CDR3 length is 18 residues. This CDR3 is CATSRATGQGAPTGELFF. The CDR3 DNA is TGTGCCACCAGCAGAGCGACGGGACAGGGGGCCCCCACCGGGGAGCTGTTTTTT.

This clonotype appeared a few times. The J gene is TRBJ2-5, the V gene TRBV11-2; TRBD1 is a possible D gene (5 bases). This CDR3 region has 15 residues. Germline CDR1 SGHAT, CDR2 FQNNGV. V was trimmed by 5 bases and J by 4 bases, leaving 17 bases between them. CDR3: CASSIGPGATETQYF. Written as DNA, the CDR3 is TGTGCCAGCAGCATAGGCCCTGGGGCTACAGAGACCCAGTACTTC.

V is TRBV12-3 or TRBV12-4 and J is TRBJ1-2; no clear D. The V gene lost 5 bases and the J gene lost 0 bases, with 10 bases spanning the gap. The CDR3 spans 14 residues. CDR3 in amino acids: CASSPHASNYGYTF. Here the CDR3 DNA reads TGTGCCAGCAGTCCCCACGCGTCTAACTATGGCTACACCTTC.

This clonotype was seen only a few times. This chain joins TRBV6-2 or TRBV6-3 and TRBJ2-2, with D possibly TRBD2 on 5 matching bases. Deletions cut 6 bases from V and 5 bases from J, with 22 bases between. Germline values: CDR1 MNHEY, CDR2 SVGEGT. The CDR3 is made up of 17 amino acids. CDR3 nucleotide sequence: TGTGCCAGCAGCCCAGGACGGGATCTAGTGAGGACCGGGGAGCTGTTTTTT. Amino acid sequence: CASSPGRDLVRTGELFF.

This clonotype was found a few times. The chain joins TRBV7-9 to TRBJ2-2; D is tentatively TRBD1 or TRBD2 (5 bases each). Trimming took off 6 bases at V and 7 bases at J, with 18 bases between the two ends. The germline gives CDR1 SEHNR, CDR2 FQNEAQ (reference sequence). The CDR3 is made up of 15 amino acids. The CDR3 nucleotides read TGTGCCAGCAGGCCCGGGACCTCACCATTCGGGGAGCTGTTTTTT. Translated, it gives CASRPGTSPFGELFF.

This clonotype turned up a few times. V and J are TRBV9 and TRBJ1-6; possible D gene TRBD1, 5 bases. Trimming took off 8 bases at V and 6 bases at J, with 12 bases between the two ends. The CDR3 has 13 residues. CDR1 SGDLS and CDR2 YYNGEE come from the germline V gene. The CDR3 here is CASQQVPNSPLHF. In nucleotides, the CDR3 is TGTGCCAGTCAACAGGTACCTAATTCACCCCTCCACTTT. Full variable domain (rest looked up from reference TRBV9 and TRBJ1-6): DSGVTQTPKHLITATGQRVTLRCSPRSGDLSVYWYQQSLDQGLQFLIQYYNGEERAKGNILERFSAQQFPDLHSELNLSSLELGDSALYFCASQQVPNSPLHFGNGTRLTVT.

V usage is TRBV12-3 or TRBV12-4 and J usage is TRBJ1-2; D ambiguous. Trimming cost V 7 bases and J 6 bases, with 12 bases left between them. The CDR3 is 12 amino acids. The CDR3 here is CASTLGMDGYTF. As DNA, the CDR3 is TGTGCCAGCACCCTTGGGATGGATGGCTACACCTTC.

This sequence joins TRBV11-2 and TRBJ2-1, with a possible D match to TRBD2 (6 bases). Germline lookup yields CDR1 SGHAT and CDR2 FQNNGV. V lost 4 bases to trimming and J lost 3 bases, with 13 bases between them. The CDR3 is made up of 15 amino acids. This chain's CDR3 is CASSSGTPLYNEQFF. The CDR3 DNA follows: TGTGCCAGCAGCTCGGGGACTCCTCTCTACAATGAGCAGTTCTTC.

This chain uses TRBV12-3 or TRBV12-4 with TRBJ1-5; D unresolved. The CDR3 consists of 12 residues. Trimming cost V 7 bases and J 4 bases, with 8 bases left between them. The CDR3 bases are TGTGCCAGCATGACGGTAAATCAGCCCCAGCATTTT. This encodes CASMTVNQPQHF.

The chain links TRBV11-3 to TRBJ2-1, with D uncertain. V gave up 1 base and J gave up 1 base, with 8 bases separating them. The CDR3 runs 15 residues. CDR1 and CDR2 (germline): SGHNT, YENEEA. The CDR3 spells CASSLVPVSYNEQFF. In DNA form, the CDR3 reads TGTGCCAGCAGCTTAGTTCCGGTGTCCTACAATGAGCAGTTCTTC.

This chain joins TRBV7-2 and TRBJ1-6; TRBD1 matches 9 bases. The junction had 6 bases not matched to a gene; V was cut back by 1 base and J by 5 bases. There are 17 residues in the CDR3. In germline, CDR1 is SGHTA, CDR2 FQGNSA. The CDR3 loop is CASSLVGQGSHNSPLHF. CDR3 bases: TGTGCCAGCAGCTTAGTGGGACAGGGCTCACATAATTCACCCCTCCACTTT.

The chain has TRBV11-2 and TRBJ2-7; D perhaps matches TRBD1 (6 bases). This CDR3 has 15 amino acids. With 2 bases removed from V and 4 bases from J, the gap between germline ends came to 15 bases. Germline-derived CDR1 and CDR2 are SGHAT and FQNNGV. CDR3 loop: CASSLSQNRVYEQYF. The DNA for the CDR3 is TGTGCCAGCAGCTTATCCCAGAACAGGGTATACGAGCAGTACTTC.

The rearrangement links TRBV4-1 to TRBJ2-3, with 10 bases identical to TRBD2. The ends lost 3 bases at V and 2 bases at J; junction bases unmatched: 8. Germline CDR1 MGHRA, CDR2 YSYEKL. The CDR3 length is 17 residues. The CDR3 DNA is TGCGCCAGCAGCCAGATTAGCGGGGGGATCTCCACAGATACGCAGTATTTT. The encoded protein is CASSQISGGISTDTQYF.

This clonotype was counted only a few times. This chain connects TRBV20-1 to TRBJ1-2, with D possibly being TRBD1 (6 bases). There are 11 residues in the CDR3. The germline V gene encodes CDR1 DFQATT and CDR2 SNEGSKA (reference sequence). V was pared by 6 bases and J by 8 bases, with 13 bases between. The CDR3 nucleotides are TGCAGTGCGGGCCAGGGGCGAGGCTACACCTTC. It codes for CSAGQGRGYTF.

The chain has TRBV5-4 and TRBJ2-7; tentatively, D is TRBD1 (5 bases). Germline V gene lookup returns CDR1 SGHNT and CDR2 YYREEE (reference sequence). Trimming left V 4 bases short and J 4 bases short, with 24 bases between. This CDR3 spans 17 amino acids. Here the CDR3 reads CASSLKAQGRTRYEQYV. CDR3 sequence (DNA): TGTGCCAGCAGCCTGAAGGCTCAGGGAAGGACCCGATACGAGCAGTACGTC.

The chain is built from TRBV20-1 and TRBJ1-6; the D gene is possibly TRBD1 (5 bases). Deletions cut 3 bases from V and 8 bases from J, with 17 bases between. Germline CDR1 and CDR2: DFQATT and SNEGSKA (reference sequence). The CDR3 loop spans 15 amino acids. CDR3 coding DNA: TGCAGTGCTAGGGGTCTCCAACTGGGGGATTCACCCCTCCACTTT. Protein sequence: CSARGLQLGDSPLHF.

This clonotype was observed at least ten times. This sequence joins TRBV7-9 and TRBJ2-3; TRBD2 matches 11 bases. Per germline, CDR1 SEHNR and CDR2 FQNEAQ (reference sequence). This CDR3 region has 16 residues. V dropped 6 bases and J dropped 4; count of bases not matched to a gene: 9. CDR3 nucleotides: TGTGCCAGCAGTTATAGCGGGGGGGCCGGGGCAGATACGCAGTATTTT. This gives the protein CASSYSGGAGADTQYF. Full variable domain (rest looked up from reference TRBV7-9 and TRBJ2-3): DTGVSQNPRHKITKRGQNVTFRCDPISEHNRLYWYRQTLGQGPEFLTYFQNEAQLEKSRLLSDRFSAERPKGSFSTLEIQRTEQGDSAMYLCASSYSGGAGADTQYFGPGTRLTVL.

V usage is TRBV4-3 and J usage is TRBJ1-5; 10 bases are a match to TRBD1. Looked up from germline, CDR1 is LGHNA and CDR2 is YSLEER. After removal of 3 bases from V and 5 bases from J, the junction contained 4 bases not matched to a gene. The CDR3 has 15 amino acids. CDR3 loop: CASSQYGTGDQPQHF. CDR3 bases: TGCGCCAGCAGCCAGTACGGGACAGGGGATCAGCCCCAGCATTTT.

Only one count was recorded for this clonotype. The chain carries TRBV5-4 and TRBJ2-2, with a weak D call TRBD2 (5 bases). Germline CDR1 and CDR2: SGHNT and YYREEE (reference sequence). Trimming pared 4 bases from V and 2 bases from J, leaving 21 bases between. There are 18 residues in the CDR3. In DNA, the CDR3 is TGTGCCAGCAGCGATGGAGGCCCCAATGGGGTTAACACCGGGGAGCTGTTTTTT. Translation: CASSDGGPNGVNTGELFF.

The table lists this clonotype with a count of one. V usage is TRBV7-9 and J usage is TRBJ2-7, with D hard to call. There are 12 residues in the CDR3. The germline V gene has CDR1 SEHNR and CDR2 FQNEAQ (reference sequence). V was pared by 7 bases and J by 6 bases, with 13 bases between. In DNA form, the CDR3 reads TGTGCCAGCAACCTCCCCGCCGGCGAGCAGTACTTC. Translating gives CASNLPAGEQYF. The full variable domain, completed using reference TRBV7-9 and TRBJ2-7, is DTGVSQNPRHKITKRGQNVTFRCDPISEHNRLYWYRQTLGQGPEFLTYFQNEAQLEKSRLLSDRFSAERPKGSFSTLEIQRTEQGDSAMYLCASNLPAGEQYFGPGTRLTVT.

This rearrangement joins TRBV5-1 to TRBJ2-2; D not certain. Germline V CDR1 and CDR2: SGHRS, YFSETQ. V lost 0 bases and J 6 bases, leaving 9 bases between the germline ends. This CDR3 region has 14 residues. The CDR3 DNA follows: TGCGCCAGCAGCTTGGGCCAGATATCCGGGGAGCTGTTTTTT. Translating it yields CASSLGQISGELFF.

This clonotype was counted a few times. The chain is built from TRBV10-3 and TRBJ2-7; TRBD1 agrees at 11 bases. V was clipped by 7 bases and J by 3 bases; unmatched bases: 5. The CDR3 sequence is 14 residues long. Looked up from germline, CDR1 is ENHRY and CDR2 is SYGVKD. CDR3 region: CAIKEGQGDYEQYF. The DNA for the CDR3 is TGTGCCATCAAGGAGGGACAGGGGGACTACGAGCAGTACTTC.

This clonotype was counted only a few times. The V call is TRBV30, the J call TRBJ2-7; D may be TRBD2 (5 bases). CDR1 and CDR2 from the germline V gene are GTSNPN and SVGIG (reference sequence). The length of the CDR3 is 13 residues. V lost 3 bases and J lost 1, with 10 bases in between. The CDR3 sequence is CAWSPTGSYEQYF. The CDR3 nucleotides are TGTGCCTGGAGCCCGACGGGGTCCTACGAGCAGTACTTC.

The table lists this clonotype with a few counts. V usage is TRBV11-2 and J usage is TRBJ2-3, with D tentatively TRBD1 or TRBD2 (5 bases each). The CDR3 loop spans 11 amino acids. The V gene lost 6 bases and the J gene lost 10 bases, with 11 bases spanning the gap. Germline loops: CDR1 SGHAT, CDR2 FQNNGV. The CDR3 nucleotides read TGTGCCAGCAGGACCAGGGAGTCGCAGTATTTT. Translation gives CASRTRESQYF.